Sequencing of this T cell receptor beta chain was carried out in a study of OX40 agonist ivuxolimab in advanced cancers. Study at large: A mean age of roughly 60 years, range about 20 to 85, was recorded, and more than 80% were male.

A remark on this clone: Its antigen is not identified.

Sampling of blood occurred at baseline, cycle 4 day 1, and cycle 7 day 1. Assay used: immunoSEQ multiplex PCR; TCRdb lists only in-frame clones, some missing. The top ten clones hold under 0.35% of a sample with 100,000 or so clones, roughly 91% of them seen once. Study conclusions and caveats: Relative to CD4+ cells, CD8+ T cells on average had more expanded clones. At 0.1 to 3.0 mg/kg, clonal expansion of CD4+ and CD8+ blood T cells had occurred by week 6.

The TCR sequence derives from an adult with an advanced solid tumor such as melanoma, head and neck, liver or kidney cancer. This specimen consisted of CD4+ or CD8+ T cells sorted from blood, obtained in a trial of the OX40 agonist ivuxolimab.

The CDR3 nucleotides are TGTGCCAGCAGAGAGGATTACAGAGACAAGGCGATATATTTT. Protein: CASREDYRDKAIYF. The chain uses TRBV7-2 and TRBJ1-3; no definite D call. Germline CDR1 and CDR2: SGHTA and FQGNSA. CDR3 length: 14 amino acids. V dropped 6 bases and J dropped 13 bases, with 22 bases sitting between them.